The rows below give T cell receptor beta chains drawn from one sample of a study of regulatory T cells in long-lasting Graves disease. TCRdb re-analysed the multiplex PCR reads in MiXCR, keeping a single row per CDR3 protein. The sample lists 500,000 or so distinct CDR3 sequences; approximately 14% were seen once. The same specimen was also included in a second study, on T cells in Graves' hyperthyroidism and ophthalmopathy.

The sample consisted of peripheral blood mononuclear cells (PBMCs), taken at new diagnosis, from a patient treated with antithyroid drugs. Receptors originate from a woman in her fifties or sixties with Graves disease. Both conserved end residues are part of each CDR3. D genes are given only for firm matches. Not all rows give a size; the values are once, few, many and, for expanded clones, a class.

clone_size	d_call	v_call	j_call	cdr3_aa	cdr3_nt
many	.	TRBV11-2	TRBJ2-2	CASSLVTRVVGDTGELFF	TGTGCCAGCAGCTTAGTCACCCGTGTAGTGGGCGACACCGGGGAGCTGTTTTTT
.	.	TRBV19	TRBJ2-1	CASSMDTGTDYAYEQFF	TGTGCCAGTAGTATGGACACCGGGACGGACTACGCCTACGAGCAGTTCTTC
few	.	TRBV9	TRBJ1-6	CASSVGGSSYNSPLHF	TGTGCCAGCAGCGTAGGGGGGAGCTCCTATAATTCACCCCTCCACTTT
.	TRBD2	TRBV6-1	TRBJ2-1	CASRSSGPNEQFF	TGTGCCAGCAGGTCTAGCGGGCCCAATGAGCAGTTCTTC
many	.	TRBV6-1	TRBJ2-7	CASSLIRDPLYEQYF	TGTGCCAGCAGCTTGATCCGGGACCCACTATACGAGCAGTACTTC
.	TRBD2	TRBV30	TRBJ2-1	CAWSQGLAEYNEQFF	TGTGCCTGGAGCCAAGGACTAGCCGAGTACAATGAGCAGTTCTTC
few	TRBD1	TRBV30	TRBJ1-5	CAWTQGGGQPQHF	TGTGCCTGGACCCAGGGGGGGGGGCAGCCCCAGCATTTT
many	TRBD1	TRBV28	TRBJ2-3	CASSLSQGVALTDTQYF	TGTGCCAGCAGTTTATCCCAGGGGGTTGCCCTCACAGATACGCAGTATTTT
many	.	TRBV12-3/TRBV12-4	TRBJ1-2	CASSPPRVYGYTF	TGTGCCAGCAGCCCCCCCCGGGTCTATGGCTACACCTTC
many	.	TRBV28	TRBJ2-7	CASSRSYEQYF	TGTGCCAGCAGTCGCTCCTACGAGCAGTACTTC
many	.	TRBV20-1	TRBJ2-5	CSTKYRTADGTQYF	TGCAGTACTAAATATAGGACGGCGGATGGGACCCAGTACTTC
many	.	TRBV6-1	TRBJ2-1	CASSIPPSREQFF	TGTGCCAGCAGTATCCCGCCAAGCAGGGAGCAGTTCTTC
many	TRBD2	TRBV20-1	TRBJ2-5	CSAARTSGQETQYF	TGCAGTGCCGCTAGAACTAGCGGCCAAGAGACCCAGTACTTC